The 18 T cell receptor beta chains listed next were all sequenced from one sample in a study of cytomegalovirus exposure and HLA in healthy donors (dated by TCRdb to about 2017). The library was generated by the immunoSEQ multiplex PCR assay. For the multiplex PCR, a mixture combining 60 forward primers for TCR Vbeta segments and 13 reverse primers for TCR Jbeta segments was used. Sourced from immuneACCESS, this table was stored by TCRdb with only in-frame sequences that have V and J called. A share of the clones is absent; for the studies checked, an unresolved V gene accounts for under half, and the remainder has no known explanation. The sample contains 200,000 to 250,000 clones, more than 60% of them found a single time. The top ten constitute about 2.5% of the sample. Sequencing was carried out using PBMCs. The source of these receptors is a woman aged 55-70 years in good health and CMV-seropositive.

For the CDR3, the DNA is TGTGCCAGCAGCTCCCAGGGGCGGACTGAAGCTTTCTTT. It translates to CASSSQGRTEAFF. The V gene is TRBV7-2, the J gene TRBJ1-1, with D possibly TRBD1 on 6 matching bases. This CDR3 has 13 residues. Germline loops: CDR1 SGHTA, CDR2 FQGNSA. V was pared by 4 bases and J by 5 bases, with 11 bases between.

For this clone: An end of the junction differs from the germline gene, which may be a read error. The V call is TRBV7-9, the J call TRBJ1-5, with D uncertain. CDR1 and CDR2 (germline): SEHNR, FQNEAQ (reference sequence). There are 17 residues in the CDR3. The CDR3 protein is CSSSPHREKTVWQPQHF. CDR3 DNA sequence: TGTTCCAGCAGCCCGCACCGCGAGAAAACAGTATGGCAGCCCCAGCATTTT.

A few counts support this clone. V is TRBV2 and J is TRBJ1-1; perhaps TRBD1 as D (5 bases). The V gene lost 7 bases and the J gene lost 2 bases, with 17 bases spanning the gap. Germline values: CDR1 SNHLY, CDR2 FYNNEI. The CDR3 runs to 15 residues. The CDR3 region has the DNA TGTGCCAGCAAACGCCAGGGTGTACAAAACACTGAAGCTTTCTTT. Translation gives CASKRQGVQNTEAFF.

Concerning this clone itself: Other DNA sequences of this sample code for an identical CDR3. This chain joins TRBV28 and TRBJ1-6; 11 bases fit TRBD1. The CDR3 length is 16 residues. Unmatched junction bases numbered 9, after V lost 6 bases and J lost 8 bases. Per the germline V gene, CDR1 is MDHEN and CDR2 is SYDVKM. DNA of the CDR3: TGTGCCAGCAGCCCCCCGCCGGGACAGGGGGATTCACCCCTCCACTTT. This translates into CASSPPPGQGDSPLHF. Based on the CDR3 plus reference TRBV28 and TRBJ1-6, the full variable domain is DVKVTQSSRYLVKRTGEKVFLECVQDMDHENMFWYRQDPGLGLRLIYFSYDVKMKEKGDIPEGYSVSREKKERFSLILESASTNQTSMYLCASSPPPGQGDSPLHFGNGTRLTVT.

The V gene is TRBV11-2, the J gene TRBJ2-1, with 7 positions matching TRBD2. Germline loops: CDR1 SGHAT, CDR2 FQNNGV. CDR3 length equals 14 residues. Losses at the gene ends were 4 bases for V and 3 bases for J; bases not matched to a gene: 3. The CDR3, as DNA: TGTGCCAGCAGCTACCAGCGGGGCTACAATGAGCAGTTCTTC. Translated: CASSYQRGYNEQFF. Combining the CDR3 with reference TRBV11-2 and TRBJ2-1 gives the whole variable domain EAGVAQSPRYKIIEKRQSVAFWCNPISGHATLYWYQQILGQGPKLLIQFQNNGVVDDSQLPKDRFSAERLKGVDSTLKIQPAKLEDSAVYLCASSYQRGYNEQFFGPGTRLTVL.

This clone was counted once. V usage is TRBV5-1 and J usage is TRBJ2-7; D perhaps matches TRBD1 (6 bases). The CDR3 has 13 residues. Trimming cost V 5 bases and J 8 bases, with 17 bases left between them. The germline V gene encodes CDR1 SGHRS and CDR2 YFSETQ. The CDR3 spells CASRNTGIRKQYF. The DNA for the CDR3 is TGCGCCAGCAGGAATACAGGGATTCGGAAGCAGTACTTC. The complete variable domain, with remaining parts taken from reference TRBV5-1 and TRBJ2-7, reads KAGVTQTPRYLIKTRGQQVTLSCSPISGHRSVSWYQQTPGQGLQFLFEYFSETQRNKGNFPGRFSGRQFSNSRSEMNVSTLELGDSALYLCASRNTGIRKQYFGPGTRLTVT.

The J gene is TRBJ1-2, the V gene TRBV30; D is perhaps TRBD1 (5 bases). V shed 3 bases and J shed 8 bases, with 10 bases lying between them. CDR3 length: 11 amino acids. CDR1 and CDR2 from the germline V gene are GTSNPN and SVGIG (reference sequence). The CDR3 reads CAWRGRAGYTF. CDR3 nucleotides: TGTGCCTGGAGGGGCAGGGCGGGCTACACCTTC.

The chain carries TRBV29-1 and TRBJ2-1; 11 bases fit TRBD1. The CDR3 covers 15 residues. The ends lost 0 bases at V and 10 bases at J; junction bases unmatched: 8. CDR1 is SQVTM and CDR2 is ANQGSEA in the germline V gene. CDR3 bases: TGCAGCGTTGAAGATGCTGGACAGGGGGCTAGAGAGCAGTTCTTC. This translates into CSVEDAGQGAREQFF.

This clone has just one count. This sequence joins TRBV7-9 and TRBJ1-5; D remains ambiguous. Germline lookup yields CDR1 SEHNR and CDR2 FQNEAQ (reference sequence). CDR3 size: 13 residues. V dropped 5 bases and J dropped 2 bases, with 7 bases sitting between them. CDR3 residues: CASSRTGNQPQHF. CDR3 coding DNA: TGTGCCAGCAGCCGAACGGGCAATCAGCCCCAGCATTTT.

The rearrangement joins TRBV7-2 to TRBJ2-1, with 11 nucleotides matching TRBD2. This CDR3 spans 17 amino acids. V dropped 5 bases and J dropped 7; count of bases not matched to a gene: 13. CDR1 and CDR2 (germline): SGHTA, FQGNSA. The CDR3 protein is CASSPDLAGGRRNEQFF. In DNA, the CDR3 is TGTGCCAGCAGCCCGGACCTAGCGGGGGGCCGGAGGAATGAGCAGTTCTTC.

The rearrangement joins TRBV11-2 to TRBJ1-1, with D unclear. V lost 3 bases and J lost 10, with 15 bases in between. Germline CDR1 is SGHAT and CDR2 is FQNNGV. This CDR3 contains 13 residues. CDR3 in DNA: TGTGCCAGCAGCTTGAGTCGTGGAGATCGAGCTTTCTTT. Protein product: CASSLSRGDRAFF.

This clone has only one observation. The J gene is TRBJ1-4, the V gene TRBV28; unclear D gene. Germline V gene data show CDR1 as MDHEN and CDR2 as SYDVKM. With 7 bases removed from V and 4 bases from J, the gap between germline ends came to 10 bases. This CDR3 has 13 residues. The CDR3, as DNA: TGTGCCAGCACCCCTACAGTTAATGAAAAACTGTTTTTT. This gives the protein CASTPTVNEKLFF.

V and J are TRBV19 and TRBJ2-3; D is possibly TRBD1 (5 bases). CDR3 length equals 13 residues. Per the germline V gene, CDR1 is LNHDA and CDR2 is SQIVND (reference sequence). The germline V and J ends were trimmed by 5 bases and 4 bases, with 10 bases remaining between them. The CDR3 here is CASSYGRADTQYF. The DNA of the CDR3 is TGTGCCAGTAGTTATGGCAGGGCAGATACGCAGTATTTT.

This CDR3 is CASSWGLAGGLETQYF. CDR3 DNA: TGTGCCAGCAGCTGGGGACTAGCGGGGGGGCTAGAGACCCAGTACTTC. The chain couples TRBV7-2 to TRBJ2-5; the match to TRBD2 covers 16 bases. Germline V lookup: CDR1 SGHTA, CDR2 FQGNSA. Germline trimming cut 4 bases from V and 4 bases from J; bases unmatched to any gene: 3. This CDR3 has 16 residues.

The rearrangement uses TRBV2 and TRBJ1-1; 8 nucleotides align to TRBD1. From germline, CDR1 is SNHLY and CDR2 FYNNEI. Trimming took 6 bases from V and 6 from J; bases not matched to a gene: 9. This CDR3 is 14 amino acids long. Here the CDR3 reads CASSGQGRLSEAFF. DNA of the CDR3: TGTGCCAGCAGCGGACAGGGAAGATTGTCTGAAGCTTTCTTT.

The chain uses TRBV5-3 and TRBJ2-1; 12 bases are shared with TRBD2. TRBV5-3 is marked as an open reading frame, function uncertain. CDR3 length: 16 residues. The junction had 10 bases not matched to a gene; V was cut back by 4 bases and J by 8 bases. Here the CDR3 reads CARSAVLAGGLDEQFF. CDR3 coding DNA: TGTGCCAGAAGCGCCGTTCTAGCGGGGGGGCTCGATGAGCAGTTCTTC.

This clone was seen a few times. This chain uses TRBV7-3 with TRBJ2-1; TRBD2 agrees at 8 bases. Germline V gene lookup returns CDR1 SGHTA and CDR2 FQGTGA. V lost 1 base and J lost 0; bases outside the gene matches: 2. The CDR3 covers 16 residues. This CDR3 reads CASSLSGGSSYNEQFF. Here the CDR3 DNA reads TGTGCCAGCAGCTTAAGCGGGGGGAGCTCCTACAATGAGCAGTTCTTC.

The gene calls are TRBV29-1 and TRBJ1-2, with 8 bases that match TRBD1. Germline loops: CDR1 SQVTM, CDR2 ANQGSEA. The trim removed 0 bases at V and 2 bases at J, leaving 8 bases unmatched. The CDR3 totals 16 residues. The CDR3 loop is CSVEEPNRGGNYGYTF. CDR3 nucleotides: TGCAGCGTTGAAGAACCCAACAGGGGGGGAAACTATGGCTACACCTTC.